This entry concerns a single TCR beta chain. Its antigen is not yet known. The input lacks base qualities; no much larger clone sits a single base away. What the time point label conveys for this sample: peripheral blood 6 weeks after treatment start. A total of some 30 patients with locally advanced or metastatic urothelial carcinoma, treated at Memorial Sloan Kettering on a trial protocol, made up the cohort. Peripheral blood mononuclear cells were collected pretreatment and during treatment, with between 1 and 8 total time points per patient. The Qiagen DNeasy Blood extraction kit was used to purify genomic DNA from total PBMCs and tumor samples. Collected pretreatment and during treatment, PBMCs were isolated and stored as previously described. This sample was taken from a study of PD-L1 blockade in urothelial cancer (dated by TCRdb to the late 2010s). Study-wide context: All patients started therapy around 2014 and received atezolizumab 1,200 mg intravenously every 3 weeks. Blood samples were analyzed 3 weeks after the start of treatment (second dose) and 6 weeks after the start of treatment. Pretreatment tumor samples, along with matched peripheral blood serially collected before and after atezolizumab treatment, were subjected to TCR sequencing. A median of around 150,000 T cells and tens of thousands of unique TCRs was obtained from blood samples, and a median clonality of 0.080 was observed. The study, an exploratory multi-omic analysis, examined somatic, immune and clinical correlates of response to PD-L1 blockade with atezolizumab in urothelial cancer. Patients had an ECOG performance status of 0 or 1 and had received between 0 and 3 prior chemotherapy regimens. In the same patients who had TCR sequencing, pretreatment tumors also underwent whole exome sequencing and RNA sequencing. Progression-free survival longer than 6 months counted as durable clinical benefit, and TCR features were additionally tested against both progression-free and overall survival. Roughly 10 patients reached durable clinical benefit, while about 20 patients did not. Twenty-five of 29 patients were males with bladder-origin urothelial cancer, and about 65% of the roughly 29 reported a prior smoking history. Pretreatment blood TCR-seq was available for 27 to 30 patients, at least one posttreatment blood collection was obtained for about 24 patients, and tumor TCR-seq was available for about 24 patients. The investigation overall reported the following: Improved progression-free and overall survival was associated with having pretreatment peripheral blood TCR clonality below the median. Because of the small sample size (n = 29) and the many exploratory analyses performed, the results are intended to be regarded as hypothesis-generating. Patients with durable benefit showed greater expansion of tumor-associated TCR clones in peripheral blood 3 weeks after starting treatment (n of about 20, p = 0.022).

Each PCR received spiked-in synthetic TCR analog templates so that absolute template abundance could be estimated from read counts. The immunoSEQ assay used bias-controlled V and J gene primers to amplify TCRbeta CDR3 regions from genomic DNA. Sequencing of rearranged TCRbeta segments was performed at approximately 20X coverage. In the authors' own workflow: Sequencing errors were corrected by clustering, and CDR3s were annotated against IMGT so that V, D and J genes could be assigned. Out-of-frame and stop-codon sequences were excluded, and only productive TCRbeta rearrangements were used in downstream analyses. Clonality was computed as one minus Shannon entropy normalized by the log of the number of unique productive sequences. Clones differing between time points or between blood and tumor were identified by Fisher's exact test with Benjamini-Hochberg correction at adjusted p below 0.01. TCRdb carries this immuneACCESS record with in-frame sequences only. Its versions omit some clonotypes, under half of them owing to an unresolved V gene in the studies checked, with the rest unexplained. V, J and clone size derive from that table, while D and trimming were established from the DNA sequence. The sample table records about 120,000 clones; 85% to 90% of these occur just once. The top ten hold about 1.8% of the sample.

From a lookup of the germline V gene, CDR1 and CDR2 are MDHEN and SYDVKM. V trim: 6 bases; J trim: 6 bases; unmatched bases: 8. The CDR3 goes from the cysteine to the phenylalanine over 13 residues. Kept here is only the CDR3 DNA, which spans 39 bases and is read in frame from base 1. Here the sequenced sample was PBMCs, taken around atezolizumab (anti-PD-L1) treatment. The V gene is TRBV28 and the J gene is TRBJ2-7; the central 7 bases match TRBD2. This receptor was obtained from a man between 60 and 70 years old with urothelial cancer. This receptor carries the CDR3 CASSSTSWSEQYF. Read as DNA, the sequence is TGTGCCAGCAGCTCGACTAGCTGGAGCGAGCAGTACTTC. Full variable domain (CDR3 extended with the reference TRBV28 and TRBJ2-7 proteins): DVKVTQSSRYLVKRTGEKVFLECVQDMDHENMFWYRQDPGLGLRLIYFSYDVKMKEKGDIPEGYSVSREKKERFSLILESASTNQTSMYLCASSSTSWSEQYFGPGTRLTVT.